The TCR beta chain described here comes from a study of blood T cell repertoires in COVID-19. Study in general: Sites across the United States, Italy and Spain contributed samples from acute and convalescent COVID-19. Nucleic acid was either cDNA or gDNA, and it came from T cells, B-cell-depleted T cells, or PBMCs.

There are 16 residues in the CDR3. Germline V lookup: CDR1 SGHKS, CDR2 YYEKEE (reference sequence). The V end was cut by 2 bases, the J end by 2 bases, with 14 bases between. Per the authors' pipeline: It was from reference gene primer amplification that nucleated cell counts were estimated. This table comes from immunoSEQ multiplex PCR, and its TCRdb copy is limited to in-frame clones, with some not included. The DNA gave D and trimming, while V, J and clone size come from that table. The table lists approximately 200,000 clones, approximately 81% of them singletons. The sample taken for sequencing was peripheral blood. This TCR came from a woman in her sixties or seventies who had recovered from COVID-19. The genes are TRBV5-5 and TRBJ1-5, with D possibly TRBD1 on 5 matching bases. In nucleotides, the CDR3 is TGTGCCAGCAGCTTAAGGTCTTTAGGGGGCAATCAGCCCCAGCATTTT. It yields the protein CASSLRSLGGNQPQHF.